The sample holds a few counts of the clone carrying this T cell receptor beta chain. The CDR3 runs to 20 residues. Per germline, CDR1 MNHGY and CDR2 SAAAGT. J was trimmed by 3 bases and V by 0 bases; bases with no gene match: 12. This specimen comes from a study of T cell repertoires in cytomegalovirus infection. Looking at the study overall: Indications came from public TCR beta signatures; they pointed to CMV infection and to a matching HLA type.

TCRdb reanalysed the reads using MiXCR and keeps one entry per CDR3 protein. The profile shows roughly 300,000 distinct CDR3 sequences, more than 20% of them singletons. The chain joins TRBV6-8 to TRBJ2-1; 12 bases line up with TRBD2. The sequence derives from a human donor in good health (CMV status not recorded). Some clones in this sample may be carry-over from other donors' samples. Sequenced: PBMCs. CDR3 nucleotide sequence: TGTGCCAGCAGTTACTCCCGACTAGCGGGGGAGACCCCCCGCTACAATGAGCAGTTCTTC. Amino acid sequence: CASSYSRLAGETPRYNEQFF.